Listed here is a single T cell receptor beta chain. These data come from a study of shared clonotypes between healthy human individuals. Study context: Each donor contributed plates that comprised three CD4 naive, three CD4 memory, two CD8 naive and one CD8 memory.

This CDR3 spans 14 amino acids. V was cut by 8 bases and J by 3 bases, with 14 bases left in between. CDR1 is LNHNV and CDR2 is YYDKDF in the germline V gene (reference sequence). 200 to 250 ng DNA, approximately 30,000 T cell genomes, went into each sorted-subset replicate PCR. Assay used: immunoSEQ multiplex PCR; TCRdb lists only in-frame clones, some missing. The data hold a few million clones, with just over 90% observed a single time. What was sequenced was naive CD4+ T cells sorted from blood. Subset in this sample: CD45RA+ positively selected. This chain joins TRBV15 and TRBJ1-5; maybe TRBD1 (5 bases). The TCR comes from a man aged 18 to 30 in good health. CDR3 sequence: CATGPGTFNQPQHF. Written as DNA, the CDR3 is TGTGCCACCGGTCCTGGGACCTTCAATCAGCCCCAGCATTTT.